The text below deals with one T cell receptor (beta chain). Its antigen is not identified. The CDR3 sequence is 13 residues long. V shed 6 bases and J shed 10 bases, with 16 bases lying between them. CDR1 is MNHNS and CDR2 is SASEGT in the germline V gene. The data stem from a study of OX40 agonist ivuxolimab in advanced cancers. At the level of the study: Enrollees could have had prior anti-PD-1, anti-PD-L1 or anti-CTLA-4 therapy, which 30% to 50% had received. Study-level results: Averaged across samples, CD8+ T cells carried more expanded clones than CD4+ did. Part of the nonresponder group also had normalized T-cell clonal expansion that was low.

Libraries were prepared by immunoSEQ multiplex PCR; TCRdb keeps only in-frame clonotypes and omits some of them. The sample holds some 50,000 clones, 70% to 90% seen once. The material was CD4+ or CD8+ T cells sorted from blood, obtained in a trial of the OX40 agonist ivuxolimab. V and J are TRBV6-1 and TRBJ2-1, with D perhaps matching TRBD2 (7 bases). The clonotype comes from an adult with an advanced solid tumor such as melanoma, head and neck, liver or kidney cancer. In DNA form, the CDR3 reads TGTGCCAGCAGCCTAGAGGGGGGGCGCGAGCAGTTCTTC. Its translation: CASSLEGGREQFF.